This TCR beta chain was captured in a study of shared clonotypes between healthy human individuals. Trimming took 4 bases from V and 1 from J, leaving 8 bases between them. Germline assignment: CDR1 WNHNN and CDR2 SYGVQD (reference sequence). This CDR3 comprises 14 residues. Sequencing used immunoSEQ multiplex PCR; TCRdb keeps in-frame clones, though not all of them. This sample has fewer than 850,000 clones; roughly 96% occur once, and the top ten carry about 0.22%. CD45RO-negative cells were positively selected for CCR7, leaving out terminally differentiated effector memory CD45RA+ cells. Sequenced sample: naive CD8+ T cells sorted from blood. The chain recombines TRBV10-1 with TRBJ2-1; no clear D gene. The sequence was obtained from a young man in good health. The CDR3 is CASSVDGSYNEQFF. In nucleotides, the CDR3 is TGCGCCAGCAGTGTCGACGGGTCCTACAATGAGCAGTTCTTC.